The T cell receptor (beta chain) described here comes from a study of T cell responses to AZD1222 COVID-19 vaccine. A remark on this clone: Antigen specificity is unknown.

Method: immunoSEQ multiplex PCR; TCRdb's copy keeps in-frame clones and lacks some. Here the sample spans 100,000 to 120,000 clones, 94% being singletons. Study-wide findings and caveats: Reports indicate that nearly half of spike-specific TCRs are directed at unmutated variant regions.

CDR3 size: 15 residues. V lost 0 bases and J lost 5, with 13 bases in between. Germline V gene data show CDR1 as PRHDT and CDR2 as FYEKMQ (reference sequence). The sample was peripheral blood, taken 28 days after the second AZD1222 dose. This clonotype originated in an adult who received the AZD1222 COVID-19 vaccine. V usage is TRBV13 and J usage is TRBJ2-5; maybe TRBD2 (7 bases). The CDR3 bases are TGTGCCAGCAGCTTAGGAGGGGGGGCGGAGGAGACCCAGTACTTC. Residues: CASSLGGGAEETQYF. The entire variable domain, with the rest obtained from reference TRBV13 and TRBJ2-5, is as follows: AAGVIQSPRHLIKEKRETATLKCYPIPRHDTVYWYQQGPGQDPQFLISFYEKMQSDKGSIPDRFSAQQFSDYHSELNMSSLELGDSALYFCASSLGGGAEETQYFGPGTRLLVL.